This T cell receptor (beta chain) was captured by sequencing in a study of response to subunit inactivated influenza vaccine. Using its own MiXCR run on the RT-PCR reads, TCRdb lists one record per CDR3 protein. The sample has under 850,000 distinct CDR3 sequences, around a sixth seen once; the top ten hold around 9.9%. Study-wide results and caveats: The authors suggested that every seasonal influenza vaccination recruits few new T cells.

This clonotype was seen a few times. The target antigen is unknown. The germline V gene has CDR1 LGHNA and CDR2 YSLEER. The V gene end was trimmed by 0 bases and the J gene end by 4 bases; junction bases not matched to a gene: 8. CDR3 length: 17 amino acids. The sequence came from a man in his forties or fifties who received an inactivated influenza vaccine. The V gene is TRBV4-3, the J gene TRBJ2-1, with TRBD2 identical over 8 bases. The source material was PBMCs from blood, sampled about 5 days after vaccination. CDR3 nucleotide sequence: TGCGCCAGCAGCCAAGATGAGCTGACTAGCGAGTACAATGAGCAGTTCTTC. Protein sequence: CASSQDELTSEYNEQFF.